This T cell receptor (beta chain) was documented in a study of blood T cell repertoires in COVID-19. About the study: T cells, B-cell-depleted T cells, or PBMCs provided the cDNA or gDNA that served as material.

Method: immunoSEQ multiplex PCR; TCRdb's copy keeps in-frame clones and lacks some. The repertoire consists of 150,000 to 200,000 clones, with roughly 87% occurring once and the leading ten covering roughly 11%. Germline CDR1 SGHAT, CDR2 FQDESV (reference sequence). The CDR3 contains 14 residues. The germline V and J ends were trimmed by 5 bases and 3 bases, with 14 bases remaining between them. The receptor was isolated from a man aged 50 or older who had recovered from COVID-19. Sequences were obtained from PBMCs or T cells enriched from blood (not recorded which). The chain combines TRBV11-1 with TRBJ2-7; maybe TRBD2 (6 bases). CDR3 region: CASSQTRTNYEQYF. The CDR3 DNA reads as TGTGCCAGCAGCCAAACGAGGACTAACTACGAGCAGTACTTC.